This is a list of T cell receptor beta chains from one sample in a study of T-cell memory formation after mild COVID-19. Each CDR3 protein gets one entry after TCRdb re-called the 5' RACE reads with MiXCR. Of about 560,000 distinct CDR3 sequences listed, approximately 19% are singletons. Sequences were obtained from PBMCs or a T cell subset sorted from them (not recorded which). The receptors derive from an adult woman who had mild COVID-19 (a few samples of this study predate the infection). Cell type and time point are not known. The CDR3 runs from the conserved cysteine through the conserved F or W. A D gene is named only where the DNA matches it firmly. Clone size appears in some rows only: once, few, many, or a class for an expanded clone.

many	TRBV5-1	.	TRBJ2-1	CASSLSAGLGNEQFF	TGCGCCAGCAGCTTGTCGGCGGGGCTTGGGAATGAGCAGTTCTTC
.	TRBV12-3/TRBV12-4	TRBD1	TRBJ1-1	CASSPAGGGTEAFF	TGTGCCAGCAGTCCCGCAGGGGGCGGCACTGAAGCTTTCTTT
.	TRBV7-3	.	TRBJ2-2	CASSLHGGQVNTGELFF	TGTGCCAGCAGCTTACACGGGGGCCAGGTGAACACCGGGGAGCTGTTTTTT
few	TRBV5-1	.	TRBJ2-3	CASSILGWATDTQYF	TGCGCCAGCAGCATATTGGGATGGGCCACAGATACGCAGTATTTT
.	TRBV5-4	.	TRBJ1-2	CASSFLGGNYGYTF	TGTGCCAGCAGCTTCCTCGGGGGTAACTATGGCTACACCTTC
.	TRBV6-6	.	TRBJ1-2	CASSMEGAPNYGYTF	TGTGCCAGCAGTATGGAGGGCGCCCCTAACTATGGCTACACCTTC
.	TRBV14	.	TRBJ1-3	CASSQDLARVTGNTIYF	TGTGCCAGCAGCCAAGATCTTGCACGGGTGACTGGAAACACCATATATTTT
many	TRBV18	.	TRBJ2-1	CASSLIAGTTANEQFF	TGTGCCAGCTCATTAATCGCCGGGACCACGGCGAATGAGCAGTTCTTC
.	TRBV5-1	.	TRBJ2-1	CASSPATGVAYNEQFF	TGCGCCAGCAGCCCCGCTACGGGGGTGGCCTACAATGAGCAGTTCTTC
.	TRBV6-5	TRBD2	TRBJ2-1	CASSYSSGGVF	TGTGCCAGCAGTTACTCGAGCGGGGGGGTCTTC
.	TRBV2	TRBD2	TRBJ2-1	CASSVREGRMNEQFF	TGTGCCAGCAGTGTCCGGGAGGGCCGTATGAATGAGCAGTTCTTC
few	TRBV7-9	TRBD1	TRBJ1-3	CAGRTGSSGNTIYF	TGTGCCGGTAGGACAGGCTCCTCTGGAAACACCATATATTTT
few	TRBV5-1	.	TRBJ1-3	CASSLGTGDSGNTIYF	TGCGCCAGCAGCTTGGGCACTGGGGACTCTGGAAACACCATATATTTT
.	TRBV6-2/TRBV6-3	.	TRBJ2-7	CASTLGEPSFGVEQYF	TGTGCCAGCACCCTCGGCGAGCCGTCTTTTGGGGTCGAGCAGTACTTC
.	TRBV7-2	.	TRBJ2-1	CASSFEVGEQFF	TGTGCCAGCAGCTTCGAGGTTGGTGAGCAGTTCTTC
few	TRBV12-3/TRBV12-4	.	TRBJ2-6	CASSSGLRSGANVLTF	TGTGCCAGCAGTTCGGGACTGCGCTCTGGGGCCAACGTCCTGACTTTC
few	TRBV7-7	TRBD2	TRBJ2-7	CASSPGLDNEQYF	TGTGCTAGCAGCCCTGGACTAGACAACGAGCAGTACTTC
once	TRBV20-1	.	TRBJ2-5	CSARESQGSQYF	TGCAGTGCTAGGGAGTCTCAAGGGTCCCAGTACTTC
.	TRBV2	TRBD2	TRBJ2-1	CASSLVGTSGNEQFF	TGTGCCAGCAGTCTTGTCGGAACTAGCGGCAATGAGCAGTTCTTC
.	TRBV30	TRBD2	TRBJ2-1	CAWTSGGANEQFF	TGTGCCTGGACGAGCGGGGGGGCCAATGAGCAGTTCTTC
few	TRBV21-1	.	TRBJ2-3	CASSTQRGISGSTDTQYF	TGTGCCAGCAGCACACAACGAGGGATTAGCGGGAGCACAGATACGCAGTATTTT
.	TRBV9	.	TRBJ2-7	CASSVGAGWTYEQYF	TGTGCCAGCAGCGTAGGCGCAGGGTGGACCTACGAGCAGTACTTC
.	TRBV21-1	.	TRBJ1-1	CASSKAPWLWTEAFF	TGTGCCAGCAGCAAAGCGCCGTGGTTGTGGACTGAAGCTTTCTTT
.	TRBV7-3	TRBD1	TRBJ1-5	CASSLGQEPYSNQPQHF	TGTGCCAGCAGCTTAGGACAGGAGCCTTATAGCAATCAGCCCCAGCATTTT
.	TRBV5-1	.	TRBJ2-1	CASSGAQGGEQFF	TGCGCCAGCAGCGGCGCCCAAGGGGGTGAGCAGTTCTTC
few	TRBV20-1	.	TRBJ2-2	CSARAHLFPGELFF	TGCAGTGCTAGAGCCCACCTTTTCCCCGGGGAGCTGTTTTTT
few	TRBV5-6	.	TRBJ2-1	CASSPSHNEQFF	TGTGCCAGCAGCCCGTCTCATAATGAGCAGTTCTTC
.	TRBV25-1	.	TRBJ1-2	CASSEYNGYGYTF	TGTGCCAGCAGTGAATATAACGGGTATGGCTACACCTTC
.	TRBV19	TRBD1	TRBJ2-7	CASSTDRGTYEQYF	TGTGCCAGTAGTACTGACAGGGGGACCTACGAGCAGTACTTC
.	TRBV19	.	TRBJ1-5	CASSHTGSNQPQHF	TGTGCCAGTAGTCACACAGGGAGCAATCAGCCCCAGCATTTT
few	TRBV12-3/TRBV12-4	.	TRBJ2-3	CASSFLPDTQYF	TGTGCCAGCAGTTTCCTTCCAGATACGCAGTATTTT
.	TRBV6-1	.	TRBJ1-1	CASSLVGGIGTEAFF	TGTGCCAGCAGCCTCGTTGGAGGGATAGGCACTGAAGCTTTCTTT
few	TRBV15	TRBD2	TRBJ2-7	CATSRGGLAPYEQYF	TGTGCCACCAGCAGAGGGGGACTAGCGCCGTACGAGCAGTACTTC
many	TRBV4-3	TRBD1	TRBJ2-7	CASSQRTGNEQYF	TGCGCCAGCAGCCAACGGACAGGGAACGAGCAGTACTTC
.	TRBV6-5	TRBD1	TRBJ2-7	CASSPSPRQGHEQYF	TGTGCCAGCAGCCCCTCCCCAAGACAGGGCCACGAGCAGTACTTC